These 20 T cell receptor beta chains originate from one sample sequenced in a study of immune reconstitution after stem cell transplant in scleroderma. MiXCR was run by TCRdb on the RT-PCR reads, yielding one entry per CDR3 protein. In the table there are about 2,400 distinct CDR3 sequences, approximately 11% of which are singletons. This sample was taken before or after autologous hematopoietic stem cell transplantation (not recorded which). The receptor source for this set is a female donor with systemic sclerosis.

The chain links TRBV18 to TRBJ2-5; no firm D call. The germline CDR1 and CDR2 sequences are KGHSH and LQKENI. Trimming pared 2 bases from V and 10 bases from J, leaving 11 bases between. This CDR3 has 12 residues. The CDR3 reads CASSPNPGIQYF. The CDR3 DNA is TGTGCCAGCTCACCAAATCCCGGAATCCAGTACTTC.

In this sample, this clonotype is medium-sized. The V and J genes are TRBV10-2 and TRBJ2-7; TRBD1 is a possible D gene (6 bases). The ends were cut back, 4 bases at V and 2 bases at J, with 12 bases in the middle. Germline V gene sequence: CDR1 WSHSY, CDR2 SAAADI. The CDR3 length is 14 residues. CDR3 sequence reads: CASSVRGGTYEQYF. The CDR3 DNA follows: TGCGCCAGCAGTGTCAGGGGCGGAACCTACGAGCAGTACTTC.

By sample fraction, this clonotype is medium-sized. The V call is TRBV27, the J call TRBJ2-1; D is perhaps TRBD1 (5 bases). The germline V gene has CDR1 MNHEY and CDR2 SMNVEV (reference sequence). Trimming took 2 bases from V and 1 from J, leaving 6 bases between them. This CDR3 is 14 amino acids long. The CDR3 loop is CASSLKGSYNEQFF. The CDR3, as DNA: TGTGCCAGCAGTTTAAAGGGGTCCTACAATGAGCAGTTCTTC.

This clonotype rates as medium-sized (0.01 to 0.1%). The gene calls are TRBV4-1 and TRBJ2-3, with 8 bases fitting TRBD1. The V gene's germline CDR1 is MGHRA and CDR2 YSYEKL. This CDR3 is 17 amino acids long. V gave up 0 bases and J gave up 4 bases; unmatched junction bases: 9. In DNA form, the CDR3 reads TGCGCCAGCAGCCAAGATCTTCGACAGGGGAGAGCAGATACGCAGTATTTT. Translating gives CASSQDLRQGRADTQYF.

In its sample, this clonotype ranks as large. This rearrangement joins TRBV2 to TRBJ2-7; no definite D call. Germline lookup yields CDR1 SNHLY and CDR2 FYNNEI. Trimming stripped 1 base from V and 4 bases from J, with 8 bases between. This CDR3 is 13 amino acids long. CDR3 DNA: TGTGCCAGCAGTGAAGGGCAGGATTACGAGCAGTACTTC. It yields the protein CASSEGQDYEQYF.

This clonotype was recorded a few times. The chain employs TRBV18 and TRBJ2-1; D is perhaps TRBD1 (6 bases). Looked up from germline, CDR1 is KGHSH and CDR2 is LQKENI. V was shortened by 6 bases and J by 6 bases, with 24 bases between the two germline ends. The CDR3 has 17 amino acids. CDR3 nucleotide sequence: TGTGCCAGCTCTCCCCGGACAGTTTCCTCTACCCTCAATGAGCAGTTCTTC. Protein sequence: CASSPRTVSSTLNEQFF.

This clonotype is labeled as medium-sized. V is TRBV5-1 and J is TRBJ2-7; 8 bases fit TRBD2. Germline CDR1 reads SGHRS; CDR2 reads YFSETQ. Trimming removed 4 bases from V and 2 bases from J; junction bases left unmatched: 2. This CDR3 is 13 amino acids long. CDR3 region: CASSISGTYEQYF. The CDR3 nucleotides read TGCGCCAGCAGCATTAGCGGGACCTACGAGCAGTACTTC.

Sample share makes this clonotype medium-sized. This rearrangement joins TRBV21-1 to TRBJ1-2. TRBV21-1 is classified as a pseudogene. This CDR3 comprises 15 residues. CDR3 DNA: TGTGCCAGCAGCAAAGATAGGCGAGGAAACTATGGCTACACCTTC. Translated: CASSKDRRGNYGYTF.

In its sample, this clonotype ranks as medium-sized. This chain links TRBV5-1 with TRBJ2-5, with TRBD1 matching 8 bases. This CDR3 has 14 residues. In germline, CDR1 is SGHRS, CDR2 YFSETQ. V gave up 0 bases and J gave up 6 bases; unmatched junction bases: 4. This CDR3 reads CASSLAQGGQTQYF. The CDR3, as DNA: TGCGCCAGCAGCTTGGCACAGGGGGGACAGACCCAGTACTTC.

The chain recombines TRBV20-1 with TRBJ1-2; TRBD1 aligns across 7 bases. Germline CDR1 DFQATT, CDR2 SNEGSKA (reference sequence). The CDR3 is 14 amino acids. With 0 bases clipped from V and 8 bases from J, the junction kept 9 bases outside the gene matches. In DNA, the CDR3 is TGCAGTGCTAGAGAAGGGACAGAGAGATTCGGCTACACCTTC. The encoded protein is CSAREGTERFGYTF.

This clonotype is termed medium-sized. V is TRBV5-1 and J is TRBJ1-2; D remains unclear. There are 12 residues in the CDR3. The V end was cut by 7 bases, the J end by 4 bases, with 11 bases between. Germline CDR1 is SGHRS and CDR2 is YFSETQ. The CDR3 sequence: CASGPSAYGYTF. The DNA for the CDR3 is TGCGCCAGCGGCCCCTCGGCCTATGGCTACACCTTC.

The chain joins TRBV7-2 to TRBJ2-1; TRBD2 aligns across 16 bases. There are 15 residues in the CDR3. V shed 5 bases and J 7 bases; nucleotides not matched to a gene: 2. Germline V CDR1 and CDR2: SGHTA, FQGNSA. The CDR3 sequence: CASSQGLAGGNEQFF. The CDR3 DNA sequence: TGTGCCAGCAGCCAGGGACTAGCGGGAGGGAATGAGCAGTTCTTC. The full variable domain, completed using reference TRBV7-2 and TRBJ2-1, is GAGVSQSPSNKVTEKGKDVELRCDPISGHTALYWYRQSLGQGLEFLIYFQGNSAPDKSGLPSDRFSAERTGGSVSTLTIQRTQQEDSAVYLCASSQGLAGGNEQFFGPGTRLTVL.

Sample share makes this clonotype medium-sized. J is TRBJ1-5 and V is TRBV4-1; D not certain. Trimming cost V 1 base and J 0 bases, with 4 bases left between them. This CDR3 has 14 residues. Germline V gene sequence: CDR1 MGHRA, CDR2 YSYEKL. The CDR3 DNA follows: TGCGCCAGCAGCCAAGCAGATAGCAATCAGCCCCAGCATTTT. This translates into CASSQADSNQPQHF.

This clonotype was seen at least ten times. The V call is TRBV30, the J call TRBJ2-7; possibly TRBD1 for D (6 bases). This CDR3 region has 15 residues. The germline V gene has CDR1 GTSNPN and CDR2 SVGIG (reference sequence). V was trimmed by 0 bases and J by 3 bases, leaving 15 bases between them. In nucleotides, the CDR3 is TGTGCCTGGAGTGTACCCTGGCAGGGGTACTACGAGCAGTACTTC. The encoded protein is CAWSVPWQGYYEQYF.

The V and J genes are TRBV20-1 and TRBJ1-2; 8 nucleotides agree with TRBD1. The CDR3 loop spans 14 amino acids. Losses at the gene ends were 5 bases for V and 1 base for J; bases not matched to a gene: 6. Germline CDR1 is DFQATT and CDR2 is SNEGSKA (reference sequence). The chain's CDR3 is CSAQGASLNYGYTF. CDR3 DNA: TGCAGTGCTCAGGGGGCATCGCTTAACTATGGCTACACCTTC.

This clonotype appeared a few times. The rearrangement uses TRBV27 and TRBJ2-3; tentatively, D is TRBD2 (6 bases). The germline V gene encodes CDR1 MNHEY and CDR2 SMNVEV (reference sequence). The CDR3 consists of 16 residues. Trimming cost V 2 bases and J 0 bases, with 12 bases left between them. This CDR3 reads CASSLAPGTSTDTQYF. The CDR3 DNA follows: TGTGCCAGCAGTTTAGCACCCGGGACTAGCACAGATACGCAGTATTTT.

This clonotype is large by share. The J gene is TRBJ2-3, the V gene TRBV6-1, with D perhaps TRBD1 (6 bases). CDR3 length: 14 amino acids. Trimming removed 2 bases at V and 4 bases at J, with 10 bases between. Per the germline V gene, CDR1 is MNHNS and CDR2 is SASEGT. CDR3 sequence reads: CASSETGFADTQYF. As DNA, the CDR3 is TGTGCCAGCAGTGAAACAGGGTTTGCAGATACGCAGTATTTT.

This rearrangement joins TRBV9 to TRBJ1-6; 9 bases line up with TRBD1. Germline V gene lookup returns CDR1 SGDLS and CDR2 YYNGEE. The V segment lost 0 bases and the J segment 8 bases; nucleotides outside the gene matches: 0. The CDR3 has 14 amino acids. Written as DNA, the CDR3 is TGTGCCAGCAGCGTAGGGACAGGGGATTCACCCCTCCACTTT. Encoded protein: CASSVGTGDSPLHF.

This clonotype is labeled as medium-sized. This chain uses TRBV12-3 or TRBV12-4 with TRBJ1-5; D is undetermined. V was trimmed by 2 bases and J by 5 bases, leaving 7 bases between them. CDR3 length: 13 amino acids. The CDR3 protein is CASSLSEYQPQHF. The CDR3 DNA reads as TGTGCCAGCAGTTTATCAGAATATCAGCCCCAGCATTTT.

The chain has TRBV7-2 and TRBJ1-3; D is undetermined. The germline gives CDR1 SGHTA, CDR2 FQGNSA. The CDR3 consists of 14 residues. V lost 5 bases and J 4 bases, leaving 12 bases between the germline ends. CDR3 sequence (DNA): TGTGCCAGCAGCATACAAACTGTAGGAAACACCATATATTTT. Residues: CASSIQTVGNTIYF.